Sequencing of this T cell receptor (beta chain) was carried out in a study of T cell clonality in common variable immunodeficiency. Assay used: immunoSEQ multiplex PCR; TCRdb lists only in-frame clones, some missing. The profile covers roughly 48,000 clones, none occurring a single time. CDR1 is KGHSH, CDR2 LQKENI, per germline. The CDR3 has 14 amino acids. The V gene end was trimmed by 4 bases and the J gene end by 2 bases; junction bases not matched to a gene: 5. For this clone: The antigen remains undetermined. The read terminates 3 residues ahead of where the CDR3 ends, so the germline J gene completes it.

Findings of the study overall: Reportedly, TCR beta sequences from common variable immunodeficiency showed fewer deletions and N-nucleotide insertions. Links between repertoire features and CVID complications were heterogeneity-limited.

Blood samples were heparinized, about 5 to 8 ml per donor. This sequence originates from a person aged 18 to 70 in good health. The sequenced sample consisted of peripheral blood mononuclear cells. This sequence joins TRBV18 and TRBJ2-7; TRBD1 agrees at 7 bases. CDR3 bases read: TGTGCCAGCTCACGAGAGACAGGGCCCTACGAG. Protein sequence: CASSRETGPYE. The CDR3, in full, reads CASSRETGPYEQYF.